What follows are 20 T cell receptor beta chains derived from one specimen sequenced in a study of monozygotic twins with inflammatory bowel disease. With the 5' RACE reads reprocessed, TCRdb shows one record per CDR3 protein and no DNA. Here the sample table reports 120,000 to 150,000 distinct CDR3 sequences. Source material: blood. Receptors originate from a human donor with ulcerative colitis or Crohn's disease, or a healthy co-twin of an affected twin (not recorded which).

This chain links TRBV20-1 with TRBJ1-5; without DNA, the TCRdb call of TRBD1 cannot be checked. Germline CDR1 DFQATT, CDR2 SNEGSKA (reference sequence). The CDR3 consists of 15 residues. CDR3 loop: CSLFQGQHSNQPQHF.

The CDR3 loop reads CASSLGVGANVLTF. V gene TRBV11-2 combines with J gene TRBJ2-6. The CDR3 totals 14 residues. Germline CDR1 is SGHAT and CDR2 is FQNNGV.

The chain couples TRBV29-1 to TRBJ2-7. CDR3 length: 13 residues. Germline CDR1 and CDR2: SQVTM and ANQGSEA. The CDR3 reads CSVEGTDSYEQYF.

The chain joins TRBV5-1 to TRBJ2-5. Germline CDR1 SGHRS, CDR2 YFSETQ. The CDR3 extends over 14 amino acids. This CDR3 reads CASSLVTVQETQYF.

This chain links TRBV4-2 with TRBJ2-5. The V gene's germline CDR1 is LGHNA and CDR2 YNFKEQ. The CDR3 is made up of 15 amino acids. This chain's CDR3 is CASSQVVGHQETQYF.

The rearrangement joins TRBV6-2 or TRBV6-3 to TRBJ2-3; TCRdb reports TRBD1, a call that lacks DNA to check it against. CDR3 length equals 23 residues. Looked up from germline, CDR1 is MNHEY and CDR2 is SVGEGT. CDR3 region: CASSYSMSLKPGIYRVIRHTQYF.

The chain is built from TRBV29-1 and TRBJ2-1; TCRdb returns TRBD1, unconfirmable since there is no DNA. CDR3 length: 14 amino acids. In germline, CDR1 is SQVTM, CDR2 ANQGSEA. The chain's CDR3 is CSVGTSDSYNEQFF.

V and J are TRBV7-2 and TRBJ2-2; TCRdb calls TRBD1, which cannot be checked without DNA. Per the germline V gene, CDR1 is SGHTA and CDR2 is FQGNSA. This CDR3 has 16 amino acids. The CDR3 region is CASSTAGTANTGELFF.

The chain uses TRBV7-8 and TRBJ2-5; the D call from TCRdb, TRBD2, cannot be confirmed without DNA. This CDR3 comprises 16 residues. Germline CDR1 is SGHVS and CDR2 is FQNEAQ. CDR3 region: CASSLWRGLLQETQYF.

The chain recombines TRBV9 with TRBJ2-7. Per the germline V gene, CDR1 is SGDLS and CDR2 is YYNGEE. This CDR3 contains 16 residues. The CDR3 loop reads CASSSTPDLSSYEQYF.

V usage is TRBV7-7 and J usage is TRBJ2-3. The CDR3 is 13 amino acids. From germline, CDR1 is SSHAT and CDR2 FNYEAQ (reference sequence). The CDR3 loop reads CASSSTSTDTQYF.

The CDR3 region is CASSQGDPRDRGPGGNQPQHF. This sequence joins TRBV3-1 and TRBJ1-5; TCRdb picks TRBD1, but there is no DNA to check that call. Germline lookup yields CDR1 LGHDT and CDR2 YNNKEL (reference sequence). This CDR3 has 21 residues.

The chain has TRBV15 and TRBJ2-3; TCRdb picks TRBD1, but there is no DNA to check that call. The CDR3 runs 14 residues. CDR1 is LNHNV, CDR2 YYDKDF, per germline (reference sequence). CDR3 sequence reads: CATSKGQGTDTQYF.

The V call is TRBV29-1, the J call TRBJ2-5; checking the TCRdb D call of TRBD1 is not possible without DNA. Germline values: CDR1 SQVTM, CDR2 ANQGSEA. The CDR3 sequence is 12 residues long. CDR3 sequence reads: CSQTGGQETQYF. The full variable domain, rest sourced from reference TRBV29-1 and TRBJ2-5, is SAVISQKPSRDICQRGTSLTIQCQVDSQVTMMFWYRQQPGQSLTLIATANQGSEATYESGFVIDKFPISRPNLTFSTLTVSNMSPEDSSIYLCSQTGGQETQYFGPGTRLLVL.

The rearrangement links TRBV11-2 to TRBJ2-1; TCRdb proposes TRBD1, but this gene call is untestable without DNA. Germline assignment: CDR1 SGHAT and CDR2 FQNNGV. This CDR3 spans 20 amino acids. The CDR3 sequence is CASSFPAGGPGASSYNEQFF.

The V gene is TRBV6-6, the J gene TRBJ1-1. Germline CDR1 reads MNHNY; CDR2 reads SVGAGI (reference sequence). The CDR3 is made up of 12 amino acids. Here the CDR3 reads CASIDANTEAFF.

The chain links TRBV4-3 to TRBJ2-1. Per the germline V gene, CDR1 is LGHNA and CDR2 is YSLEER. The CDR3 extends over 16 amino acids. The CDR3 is CASSQDILAEYNEQFF.

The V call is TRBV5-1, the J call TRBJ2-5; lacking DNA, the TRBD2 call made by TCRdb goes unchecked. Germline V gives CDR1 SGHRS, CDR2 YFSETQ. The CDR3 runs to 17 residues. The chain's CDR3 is CASSQLAGGQYQETQYF. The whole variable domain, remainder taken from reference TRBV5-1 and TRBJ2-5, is KAGVTQTPRYLIKTRGQQVTLSCSPISGHRSVSWYQQTPGQGLQFLFEYFSETQRNKGNFPGRFSGRQFSNSRSEMNVSTLELGDSALYLCASSQLAGGQYQETQYFGPGTRLLVL.

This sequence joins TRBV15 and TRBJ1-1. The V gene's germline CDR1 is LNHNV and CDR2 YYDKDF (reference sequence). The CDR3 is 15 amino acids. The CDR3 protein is CATSRGLGTSTQAFF.

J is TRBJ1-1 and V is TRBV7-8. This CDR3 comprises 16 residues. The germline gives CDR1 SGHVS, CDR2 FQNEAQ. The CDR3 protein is CASSLEYARIYTEAFF.